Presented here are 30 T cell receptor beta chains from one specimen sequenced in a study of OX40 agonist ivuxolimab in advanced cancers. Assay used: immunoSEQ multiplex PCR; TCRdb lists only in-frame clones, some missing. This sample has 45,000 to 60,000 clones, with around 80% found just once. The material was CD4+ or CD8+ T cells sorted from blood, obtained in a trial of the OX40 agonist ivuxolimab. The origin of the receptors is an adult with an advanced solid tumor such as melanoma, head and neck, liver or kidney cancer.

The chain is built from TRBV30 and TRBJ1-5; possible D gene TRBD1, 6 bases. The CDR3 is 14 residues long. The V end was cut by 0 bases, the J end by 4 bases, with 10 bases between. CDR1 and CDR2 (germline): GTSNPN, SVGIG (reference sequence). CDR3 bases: TGTGCCTGGAGTGTAAGGGGGTTAAATCAGCCCCAGCATTTT. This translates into CAWSVRGLNQPQHF.

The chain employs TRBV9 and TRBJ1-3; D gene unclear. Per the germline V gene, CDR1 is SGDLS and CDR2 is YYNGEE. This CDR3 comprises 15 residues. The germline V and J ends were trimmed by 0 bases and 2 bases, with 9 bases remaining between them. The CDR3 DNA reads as TGTGCCAGCAGCGTAGTAGGGTCCCCTGGAAACACCATATATTTT. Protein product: CASSVVGSPGNTIYF.

For the CDR3, the DNA is TGTGCCAGCAGCAGAACAGGGGTGGTAAGAGCTTTCTTT. Its translation is CASSRTGVVRAFF. This chain joins TRBV5-6 and TRBJ1-1, with TRBD1 matching 7 bases. Germline V gene lookup returns CDR1 SGHDT and CDR2 YYEEEE. CDR3 size: 13 residues. The V gene end was trimmed by 4 bases and the J gene end by 10 bases; junction bases not matched to a gene: 10.

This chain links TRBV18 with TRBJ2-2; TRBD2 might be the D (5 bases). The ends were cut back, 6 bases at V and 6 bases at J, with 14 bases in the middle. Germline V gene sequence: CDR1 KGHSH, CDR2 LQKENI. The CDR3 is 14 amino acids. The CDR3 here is CASSSSPQAGELFF. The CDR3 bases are TGTGCCAGCTCCTCTAGCCCCCAAGCCGGGGAGCTGTTTTTT.

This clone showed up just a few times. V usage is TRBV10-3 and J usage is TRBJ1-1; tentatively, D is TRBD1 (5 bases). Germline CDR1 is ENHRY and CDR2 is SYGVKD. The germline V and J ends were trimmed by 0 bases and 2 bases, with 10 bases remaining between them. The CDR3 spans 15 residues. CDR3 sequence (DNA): TGTGCCATCAGTGAGTCACAGGACCTTAACACTGAAGCTTTCTTT. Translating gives CAISESQDLNTEAFF.

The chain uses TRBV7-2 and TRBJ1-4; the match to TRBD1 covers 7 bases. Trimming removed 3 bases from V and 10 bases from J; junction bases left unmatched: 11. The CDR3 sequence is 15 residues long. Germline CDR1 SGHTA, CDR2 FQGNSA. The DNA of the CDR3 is TGTGCCAGCAGCTTGGCGGACAGGCGTTTGTCAAAACTGTTTTTT. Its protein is CASSLADRRLSKLFF.

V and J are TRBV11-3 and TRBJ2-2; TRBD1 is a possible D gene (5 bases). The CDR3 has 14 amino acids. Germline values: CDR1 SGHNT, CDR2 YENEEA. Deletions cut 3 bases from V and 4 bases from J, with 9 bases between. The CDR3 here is CASSFRVGTGELFF. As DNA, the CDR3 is TGTGCCAGCAGCTTCAGGGTTGGCACCGGGGAGCTGTTTTTT.

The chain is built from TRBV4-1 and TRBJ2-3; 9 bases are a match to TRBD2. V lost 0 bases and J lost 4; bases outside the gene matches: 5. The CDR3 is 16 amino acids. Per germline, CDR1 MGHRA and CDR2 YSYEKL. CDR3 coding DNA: TGCGCCAGCAGCCAAGAACCTAGCGGGATTGCAGATACGCAGTATTTT. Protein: CASSQEPSGIADTQYF.

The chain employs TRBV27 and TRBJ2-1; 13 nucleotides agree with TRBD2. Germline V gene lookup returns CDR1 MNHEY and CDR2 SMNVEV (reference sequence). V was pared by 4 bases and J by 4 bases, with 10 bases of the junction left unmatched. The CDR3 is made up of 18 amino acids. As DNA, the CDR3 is TGTGCCAGCAGTTCTCCGACTAGCGGGGGGCCCTATTACAATGAGCAGTTCTTC. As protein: CASSSPTSGGPYYNEQFF.

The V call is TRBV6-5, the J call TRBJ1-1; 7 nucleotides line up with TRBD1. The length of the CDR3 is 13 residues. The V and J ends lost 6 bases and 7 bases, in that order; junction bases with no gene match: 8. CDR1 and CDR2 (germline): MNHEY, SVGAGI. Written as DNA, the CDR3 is TGTGCCAGCAGACATCCGGGGACAGATGAAGCTTTCTTT. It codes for CASRHPGTDEAFF.

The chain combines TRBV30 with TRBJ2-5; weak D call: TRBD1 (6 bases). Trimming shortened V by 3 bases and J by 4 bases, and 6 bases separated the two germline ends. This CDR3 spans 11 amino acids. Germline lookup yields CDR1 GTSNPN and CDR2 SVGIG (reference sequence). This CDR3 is CAWRGAETQYF. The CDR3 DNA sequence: TGTGCCTGGAGGGGGGCAGAGACCCAGTACTTC.

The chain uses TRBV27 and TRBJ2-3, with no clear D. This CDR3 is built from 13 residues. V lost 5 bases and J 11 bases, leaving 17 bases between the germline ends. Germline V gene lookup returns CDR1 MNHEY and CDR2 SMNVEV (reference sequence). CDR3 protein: CASSQTRKGGQYF. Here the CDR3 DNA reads TGTGCCAGCAGTCAAACCCGAAAAGGTGGGCAGTATTTT.

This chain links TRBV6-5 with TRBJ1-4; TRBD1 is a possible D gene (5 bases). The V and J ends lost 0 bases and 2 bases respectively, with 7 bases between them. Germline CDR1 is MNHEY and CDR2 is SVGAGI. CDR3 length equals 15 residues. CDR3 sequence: CASSYSPGTNEKLFF. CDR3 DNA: TGTGCCAGCAGTTACTCTCCAGGGACTAATGAAAAACTGTTTTTT.

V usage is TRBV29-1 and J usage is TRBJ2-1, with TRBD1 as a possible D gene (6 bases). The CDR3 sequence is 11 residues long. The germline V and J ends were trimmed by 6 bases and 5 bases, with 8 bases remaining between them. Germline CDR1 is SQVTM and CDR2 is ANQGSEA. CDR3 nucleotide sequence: TGCAGCGTGGGGGCTCACAATGAGCAGTTCTTC. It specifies CSVGAHNEQFF.

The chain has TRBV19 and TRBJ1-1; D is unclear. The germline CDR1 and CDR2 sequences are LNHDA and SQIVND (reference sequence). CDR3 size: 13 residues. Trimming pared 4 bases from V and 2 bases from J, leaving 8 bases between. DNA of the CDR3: TGTGCCAGTAGTACAGGACCCAACACTGAAGCTTTCTTT. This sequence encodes CASSTGPNTEAFF.

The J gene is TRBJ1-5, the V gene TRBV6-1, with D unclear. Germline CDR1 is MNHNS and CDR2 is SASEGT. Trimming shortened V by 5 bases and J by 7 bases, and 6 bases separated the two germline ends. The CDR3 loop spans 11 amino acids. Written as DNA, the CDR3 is TGTGCCAGCAGTTTCCCCCAGCCCCAGCATTTT. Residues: CASSFPQPQHF.

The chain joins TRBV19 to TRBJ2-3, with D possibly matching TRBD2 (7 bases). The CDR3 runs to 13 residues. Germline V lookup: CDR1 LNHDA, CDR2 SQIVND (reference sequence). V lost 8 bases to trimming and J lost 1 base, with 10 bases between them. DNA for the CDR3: TGTGCCAGTCGGGGGGCTGGCACAGATACGCAGTATTTT. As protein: CASRGAGTDTQYF.

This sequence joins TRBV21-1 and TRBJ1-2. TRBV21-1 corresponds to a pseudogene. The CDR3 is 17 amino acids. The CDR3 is CASSTWTYYRPSYGYTF. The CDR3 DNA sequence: TGTGCCAGCAGCACCTGGACTTACTACCGCCCATCCTATGGCTACACCTTC.

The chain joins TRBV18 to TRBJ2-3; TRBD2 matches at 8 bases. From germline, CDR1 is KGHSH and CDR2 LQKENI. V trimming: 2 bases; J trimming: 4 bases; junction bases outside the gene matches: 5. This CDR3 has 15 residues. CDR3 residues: CASSPSRGGADTQYF. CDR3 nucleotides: TGTGCCAGCTCACCATCTCGGGGGGGGGCAGATACGCAGTATTTT.

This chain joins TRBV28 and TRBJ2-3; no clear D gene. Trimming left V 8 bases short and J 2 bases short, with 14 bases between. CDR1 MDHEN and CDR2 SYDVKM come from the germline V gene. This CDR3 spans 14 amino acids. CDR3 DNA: TGTGCCAGCTCCCCCGCCGAATACACAGATACGCAGTATTTT. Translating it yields CASSPAEYTDTQYF.

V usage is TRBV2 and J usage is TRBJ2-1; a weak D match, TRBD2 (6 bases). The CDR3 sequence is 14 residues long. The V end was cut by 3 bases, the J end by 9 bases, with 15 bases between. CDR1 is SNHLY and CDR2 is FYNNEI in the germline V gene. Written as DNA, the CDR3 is TGTGCCAGCAGTGAGGTCAAGCGGGTGGGTGAGCAGTTCTTC. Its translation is CASSEVKRVGEQFF.

This CDR3 reads CASSTQGAGNTEAFF. The CDR3 DNA follows: TGCGCCAGCAGCACCCAGGGGGCAGGGAACACTGAAGCTTTCTTT. The chain has TRBV5-1 and TRBJ1-1, with 8 nucleotides matching TRBD1. The CDR3 has 15 residues. Germline V gene data show CDR1 as SGHRS and CDR2 as YFSETQ. J lost 1 base, V lost 4 bases, and 6 bases had no gene match.

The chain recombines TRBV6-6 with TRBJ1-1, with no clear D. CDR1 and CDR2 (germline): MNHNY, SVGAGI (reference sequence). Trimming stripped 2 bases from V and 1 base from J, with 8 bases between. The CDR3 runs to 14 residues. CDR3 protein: CASSYAARNTEAFF. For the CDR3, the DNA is TGTGCCAGCAGTTACGCTGCGAGGAACACTGAAGCTTTCTTT.

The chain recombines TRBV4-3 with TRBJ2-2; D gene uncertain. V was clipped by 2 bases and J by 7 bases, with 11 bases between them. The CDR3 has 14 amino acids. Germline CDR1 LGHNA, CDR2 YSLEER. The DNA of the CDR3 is TGCGCCAGCAGCCAATCCGCGCGAGGCGGGGAGCTGTTTTTT. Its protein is CASSQSARGGELFF.

This chain's CDR3 is CATQGGAGNQPQHF. In DNA, the CDR3 is TGTGCCACGCAGGGAGGAGCGGGCAATCAGCCCCAGCATTTT. The rearrangement uses TRBV19 and TRBJ1-5; TRBD1 might be the D (5 bases). The germline V gene encodes CDR1 LNHDA and CDR2 SQIVND (reference sequence). CDR3 length equals 14 residues. The V end lost 10 bases, the J end lost 2 bases, and 15 bases lay between the germline ends.

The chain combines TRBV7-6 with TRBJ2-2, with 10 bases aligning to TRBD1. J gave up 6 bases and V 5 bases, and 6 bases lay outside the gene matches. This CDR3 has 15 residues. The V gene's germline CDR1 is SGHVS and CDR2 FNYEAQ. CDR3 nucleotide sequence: TGTGCCAGCAGCGTCGGACAGGGGGAGGCCGGGGAGCTGTTTTTT. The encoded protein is CASSVGQGEAGELFF.

The CDR3: CASSDVRDRVREQYF. The DNA of the CDR3 is TGTGCCAGCAGCGACGTGAGGGACAGGGTACGCGAGCAGTACTTC. This rearrangement joins TRBV7-2 to TRBJ2-7; 9 nucleotides agree with TRBD1. The CDR3 extends over 15 amino acids. With 5 bases clipped from V and 6 bases from J, the junction kept 11 bases outside the gene matches. CDR1 and CDR2 (germline): SGHTA, FQGNSA.

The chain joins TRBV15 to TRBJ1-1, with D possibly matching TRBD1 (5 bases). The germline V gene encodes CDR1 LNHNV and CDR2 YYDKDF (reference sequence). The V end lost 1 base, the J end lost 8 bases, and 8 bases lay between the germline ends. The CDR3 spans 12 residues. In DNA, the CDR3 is TGTGCCACCAGCAGAGGCCAGGGAGAAGCTTTCTTT. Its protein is CATSRGQGEAFF.

This CDR3 is CASSSKDRVNTGELFF. CDR3 bases: TGCGCCAGCAGCTCCAAGGACAGAGTGAACACCGGGGAGCTGTTTTTT. V gene TRBV5-1 combines with J gene TRBJ2-2, with D perhaps TRBD1 (6 bases). The CDR3 length is 16 residues. Germline CDR1 is SGHRS and CDR2 is YFSETQ. Trimming pared 3 bases from V and 1 base from J, leaving 13 bases between.

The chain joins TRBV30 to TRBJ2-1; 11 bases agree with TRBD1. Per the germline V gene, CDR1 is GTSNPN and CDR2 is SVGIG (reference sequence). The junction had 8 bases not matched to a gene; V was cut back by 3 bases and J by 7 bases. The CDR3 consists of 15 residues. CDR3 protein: CAWSGPDRGLNEQFF. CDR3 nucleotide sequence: TGTGCCTGGAGCGGACCGGACAGGGGGCTTAATGAGCAGTTCTTC. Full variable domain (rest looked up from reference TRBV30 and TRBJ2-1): SQTIHQWPATLVQPVGSPLSLECTVEGTSNPNLYWYRQAAGRGLQLLFYSVGIGQISSEVPQNLSASRPQDRQFILSSKKLLLSDSGFYLCAWSGPDRGLNEQFFGPGTRLTVL.